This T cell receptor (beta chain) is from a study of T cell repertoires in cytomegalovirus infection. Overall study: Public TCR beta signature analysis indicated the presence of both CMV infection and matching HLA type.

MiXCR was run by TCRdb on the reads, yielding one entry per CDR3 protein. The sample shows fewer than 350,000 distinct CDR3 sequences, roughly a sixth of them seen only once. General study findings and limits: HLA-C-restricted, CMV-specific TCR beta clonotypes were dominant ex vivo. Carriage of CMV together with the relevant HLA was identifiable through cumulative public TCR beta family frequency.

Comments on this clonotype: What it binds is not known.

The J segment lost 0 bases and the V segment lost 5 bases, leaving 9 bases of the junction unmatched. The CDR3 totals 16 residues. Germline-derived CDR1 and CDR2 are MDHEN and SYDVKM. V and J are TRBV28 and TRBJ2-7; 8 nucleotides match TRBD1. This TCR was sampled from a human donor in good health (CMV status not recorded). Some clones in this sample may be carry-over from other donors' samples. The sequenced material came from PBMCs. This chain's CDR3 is CASSRTGLPSSYEQYF. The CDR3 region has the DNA TGTGCCAGCAGTCGGACAGGGTTACCCAGCTCCTACGAGCAGTACTTC.